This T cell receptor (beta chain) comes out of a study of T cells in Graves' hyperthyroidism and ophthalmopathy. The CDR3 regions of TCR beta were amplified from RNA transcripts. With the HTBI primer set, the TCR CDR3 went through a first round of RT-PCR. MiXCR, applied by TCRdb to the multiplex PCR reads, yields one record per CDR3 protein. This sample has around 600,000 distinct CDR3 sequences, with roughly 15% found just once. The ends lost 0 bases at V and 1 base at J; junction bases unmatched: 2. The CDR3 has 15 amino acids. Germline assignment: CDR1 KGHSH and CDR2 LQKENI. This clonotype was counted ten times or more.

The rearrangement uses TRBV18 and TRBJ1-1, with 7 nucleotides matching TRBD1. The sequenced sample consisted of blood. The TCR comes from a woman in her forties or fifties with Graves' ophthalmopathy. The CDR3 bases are TGTGCCAGCTCACCACCTACAGGGGAGAACACTGAAGCTTTCTTT. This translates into CASSPPTGENTEAFF.